One TCR beta chain is described in this entry. Its antigen remains unidentified. The record originates from a study of STAT3 mutations in large granular lymphocyte leukemia. General observations from the study: TCR clonotype switching after therapy occurred in about 30% of the 18 patients. At least one immunodominant TCR beta clonotype appeared in every T-cell large granular lymphocyte leukemia patient. Samples missed the first appearance of the clone. Some patients had persisting codominant clonotypes that could mask small clones.

Around 40,000 productive templates were obtained per sample on average. Here immunoSEQ multiplex PCR was the method, and the copy in TCRdb shows in-frame clones only, minus some. This sample yields about 15,000 clones, of which 80% to 90% are seen a single time; about 8.1% belongs to the top ten. The CDR3 extends over 11 amino acids. CDR1 and CDR2 from the germline V gene are SGHDT and YYEEEE. V shed 1 base and J shed 6 bases, with 3 bases lying between them. The sequenced sample was peripheral blood mononuclear cells. This TCR came from a man aged 45-60 years with T-cell large granular lymphocyte leukemia. Some clones in this sample may be carry-over from other donors' samples. V is TRBV5-6 and J is TRBJ2-3, with unresolved D. The CDR3 nucleotides read TGTGCCAGCAGCTTGTTCGATACGCAGTATTTT. This encodes CASSLFDTQYF.